The next 25 T cell receptor beta chains were all read from a single sample in a study of regulatory T cells in long-lasting Graves disease. Arm-PCR of CDR3 regions with iRepertoire HTBI primers generated TCR beta libraries. TCRdb reanalysed the multiplex PCR reads using MiXCR and keeps one entry per CDR3 protein. The repertoire holds over 650,000 distinct CDR3 sequences, with 30% as singletons. Regarding time point: persistent/refractory GD, antithyroid drugs over 5 years with positive TRAb. PBMC-derived RNA was used for the TCR library. The input for sequencing was peripheral blood mononuclear cells (PBMCs), taken when the disease was refractory, from a patient treated with antithyroid drugs. All receptors derive from a female donor with Graves disease.

This clonotype was seen more than once but under ten times. This sequence joins TRBV5-1 and TRBJ1-4, with D possibly matching TRBD1 (5 bases). Trimming pared 4 bases from V and 4 bases from J, leaving 14 bases between. This CDR3 has 15 amino acids. Germline lookup yields CDR1 SGHRS and CDR2 YFSETQ. CDR3 sequence: CASSPDGTINEKLFF. The DNA for the CDR3 is TGCGCCAGCAGCCCGGACGGGACGATTAATGAAAAACTGTTTTTT.

The chain is built from TRBV6-1 and TRBJ2-5; D is perhaps TRBD1 (6 bases). Germline V gene lookup returns CDR1 MNHNS and CDR2 SASEGT. V was shortened by 4 bases and J by 2 bases, with 11 bases between the two germline ends. This CDR3 is 14 amino acids long. The CDR3 nucleotides are TGTGCCAGCAGTGTCGGGACACGTCAAGAGACCCAGTACTTC. Residues: CASSVGTRQETQYF.

The chain is built from TRBV30 and TRBJ1-6; D gene unclear. CDR3 length equals 14 residues. Germline V gives CDR1 GTSNPN, CDR2 SVGIG (reference sequence). Trimming removed 5 bases from V and 8 bases from J, with 16 bases in between. Here the CDR3 DNA reads TGTGCCTGGGACCTCGCGGGAGTAGATTCACCCCTCCACTTT. Its protein is CAWDLAGVDSPLHF.

The CDR3 here is CASSQVQEALYEQYF. The CDR3 bases are TGTGCCAGCAGCCAAGTACAGGAGGCCCTCTACGAGCAGTACTTC. The genes are TRBV3-1 and TRBJ2-7; D tentatively fits TRBD1 or TRBD2 (5 bases each). Germline V gives CDR1 LGHDT, CDR2 YNNKEL (reference sequence). The CDR3 has 15 residues. V was trimmed by 1 base and J by 3 bases, leaving 13 bases between them.

This clonotype appeared a few times. This chain links TRBV30 with TRBJ1-6; possibly TRBD1 for D (6 bases). Germline CDR1 reads GTSNPN; CDR2 reads SVGIG (reference sequence). The CDR3 runs 12 residues. V lost 3 bases and J 7 bases, leaving 7 bases between the germline ends. CDR3 bases: TGTGCCTGGAGGCAGGGGAATTCACCCCTCCACTTT. This translates into CAWRQGNSPLHF.

The chain carries TRBV29-1 and TRBJ1-3; D perhaps matches TRBD1 (5 bases). V dropped 6 bases and J dropped 4 bases, with 10 bases sitting between them. This CDR3 is 12 amino acids long. Per germline, CDR1 SQVTM and CDR2 ANQGSEA. CDR3 sequence: CSVHGGGNTIYF. The DNA for the CDR3 is TGCAGCGTCCATGGGGGGGGAAACACCATATATTTT.

This clonotype was counted ten times or more. The chain has TRBV20-1 and TRBJ1-2, with a tentative D call TRBD1 (6 bases). The CDR3 length is 12 residues. Germline CDR1 DFQATT, CDR2 SNEGSKA (reference sequence). Trimming took 6 bases from V and 2 from J, leaving 10 bases between them. The CDR3 protein is CSAEGGNYGYTF. For the CDR3, the DNA is TGCAGTGCCGAGGGGGGGAACTATGGCTACACCTTC.

As for this clonotype: One end of the junction fails to match germline, which may point to a read error. The chain uses TRBV29-1 and TRBJ1-1; D gene unclear. The CDR3 contains 14 residues. Per the germline V gene, CDR1 is SQVTM and CDR2 is ANQGSEA. The CDR3 loop reads CSVEDLDGNTEAFF. CDR3 DNA: TGCAGCGTGGAAGACCTGGACGGGAACACTGAAGCTTTCTTT.

This chain uses TRBV6-5 with TRBJ1-1; no clear D. This CDR3 contains 12 residues. V was cut by 1 base and J by 2 bases, with 2 bases left in between. Germline CDR1 MNHEY, CDR2 SVGAGI. The CDR3 nucleotides read TGTGCCAGCAGTTACTATAACACTGAAGCTTTCTTT. Translation gives CASSYYNTEAFF.

This clonotype was seen just once. The chain is built from TRBV19 and TRBJ1-2; possible D gene TRBD1, 5 bases. The V gene lost 3 bases and the J gene lost 1 base, with 18 bases spanning the gap. The CDR3 is 17 residues long. The germline gives CDR1 LNHDA, CDR2 SQIVND (reference sequence). The DNA of the CDR3 is TGTGCCAGTAGTATGGAGGCTGGGGCGGGTATTAACTATGGCTACACCTTC. This codes for CASSMEAGAGINYGYTF.

This clonotype was picked up a small number of times. The V and J genes are TRBV14 and TRBJ2-2; D unclear. Germline V gene data show CDR1 as SGHDN and CDR2 as FVKESK. The CDR3 contains 13 residues. V shed 4 bases and J shed 8 bases, with 11 bases lying between them. CDR3 DNA: TGTGCCAGCAGCCGGACGGAGCCTGGGGAGCTGTTTTTT. It specifies CASSRTEPGELFF.

V and J are TRBV6-1 and TRBJ1-5, with 7 bases lining up with TRBD1. V was pared by 7 bases and J by 7 bases, with 16 bases of the junction left unmatched. CDR3 length: 16 residues. Germline assignment: CDR1 MNHNS and CDR2 SASEGT. CDR3 DNA sequence: TGTGCCAGCACGAGGGGGCGGGGTCTGGGTCTGCAGCCCCAGCATTTT. This sequence encodes CASTRGRGLGLQPQHF.

The chain is built from TRBV7-2 and TRBJ1-2; 7 bases fit TRBD1. Trimming took 3 bases from V and 4 from J; bases not matched to a gene: 5. This CDR3 comprises 14 residues. Germline V gene lookup returns CDR1 SGHTA and CDR2 FQGNSA. CDR3 region: CASSFHSGGYGYTF. As DNA, the CDR3 is TGTGCCAGCAGCTTCCATTCAGGGGGCTATGGCTACACCTTC. The full variable domain, its missing parts supplied by reference TRBV7-2 and TRBJ1-2, is GAGVSQSPSNKVTEKGKDVELRCDPISGHTALYWYRQSLGQGLEFLIYFQGNSAPDKSGLPSDRFSAERTGGSVSTLTIQRTQQEDSAVYLCASSFHSGGYGYTFGSGTRLTVV.

This clonotype was picked up many times. This chain joins TRBV6-1 and TRBJ2-7, with D uncertain. V lost 4 bases and J 2 bases, leaving 15 bases between the germline ends. CDR3 length: 15 amino acids. Looked up from germline, CDR1 is MNHNS and CDR2 is SASEGT. In DNA, the CDR3 is TGTGCCAGCAGTGTTATGACACTTATGCCCTACGAGCAGTACTTC. This sequence encodes CASSVMTLMPYEQYF.

A few counts support this clonotype. The chain joins TRBV7-2 to TRBJ1-2; no clear D. V was trimmed by 1 base and J by 1 base, leaving 13 bases between them. The germline gives CDR1 SGHTA, CDR2 FQGNSA. This CDR3 is built from 16 residues. This chain's CDR3 is CASSLGTGIGNYGYTF. The DNA for the CDR3 is TGTGCCAGCAGCTTAGGTACCGGGATAGGTAACTATGGCTACACCTTC.

The V gene is TRBV5-6, the J gene TRBJ2-5; 7 nucleotides align to TRBD1. The CDR3 loop spans 15 amino acids. CDR1 is SGHDT, CDR2 YYEEEE, per germline. J gave up 4 bases and V 6 bases, and 12 bases lay outside the gene matches. As DNA, the CDR3 is TGTGCCAGCACCCCCTCCCCCCGGACAGGAGAGACCCAGTACTTC. It is translated as CASTPSPRTGETQYF.

In its sample, this clonotype was seen a few times. The chain employs TRBV20-1 and TRBJ1-4, with 9 bases that match TRBD1. Germline lookup yields CDR1 DFQATT and CDR2 SNEGSKA (reference sequence). The CDR3 is made up of 16 amino acids. After removal of 4 bases from V and 5 bases from J, the junction contained 11 bases not matched to a gene. This CDR3 reads CSANSKSGTGNEKLFF. DNA for the CDR3: TGCAGTGCTAACTCTAAATCCGGGACAGGGAATGAAAAACTGTTTTTT.

The table lists this clonotype with a few counts. This sequence joins TRBV6-1 and TRBJ1-1, with TRBD1 as a possible D gene (5 bases). The length of the CDR3 is 15 residues. Trimming pared 7 bases from V and 6 bases from J, leaving 21 bases between. CDR1 MNHNS and CDR2 SASEGT come from the germline V gene. Here the CDR3 DNA reads TGTGCCAGCACCCAAGTGGGGCCGGGGCTCCCTGAAGCTTTCTTT. Its protein product is CASTQVGPGLPEAFF.

This clonotype was counted many times. The V and J genes are TRBV6-1 and TRBJ1-6, with 7 bases aligning to TRBD1. CDR1 is MNHNS and CDR2 is SASEGT in the germline V gene. V shed 6 bases, J shed 7 bases, and the junction held 6 bases outside the gene matches. CDR3 length equals 14 residues. The CDR3 nucleotides read TGTGCCAGCAGGGGCACAGGGGACAATTCACCCCTCCACTTT. Protein product: CASRGTGDNSPLHF.

The chain uses TRBV28 and TRBJ2-7, with D perhaps matching TRBD2 (7 bases). V gave up 7 bases and J gave up 5 bases, with 12 bases separating them. Germline loops: CDR1 MDHEN, CDR2 SYDVKM. CDR3 length: 12 residues. CDR3 nucleotides: TGTGCCAGCAAATTGGGGGGGCACGAGCAGTACTTC. As protein: CASKLGGHEQYF.

This clonotype has a count of ten or more. The genes are TRBV6-2 or TRBV6-3 and TRBJ2-5; D may be TRBD2 (6 bases). The germline V gene encodes CDR1 MNHEY and CDR2 SVGEGT. This CDR3 has 14 amino acids. V was shortened by 2 bases and J by 4 bases, with 11 bases between the two germline ends. CDR3 sequence (DNA): TGTGCCAGCAGTTACCGACTAGTCATAGAGACCCAGTACTTC. Translation gives CASSYRLVIETQYF.

The chain employs TRBV28 and TRBJ2-7, with D possibly TRBD1 on 5 matching bases. V gave up 5 bases and J gave up 4 bases, with 9 bases separating them. In germline, CDR1 is MDHEN, CDR2 SYDVKM. This CDR3 has 12 residues. CDR3: CASSPRQYEQYF. The CDR3 coding sequence is TGTGCCAGCAGTCCTCGACAGTACGAGCAGTACTTC.

The chain links TRBV3-1 to TRBJ1-3; the D is unclear. Trimming shortened V by 3 bases and J by 2 bases, and 5 bases separated the two germline ends. The germline V gene has CDR1 LGHDT and CDR2 YNNKEL (reference sequence). The CDR3 covers 13 residues. The CDR3 spells CASSHGAGNTIYF. CDR3 DNA sequence: TGTGCCAGCAGCCATGGGGCTGGAAACACCATATATTTT.

In this sample, this clonotype turned up once. This may arise from a read error, as a much more abundant clone is one base away. This rearrangement joins TRBV12-3 or TRBV12-4 to TRBJ1-2; unclear D gene. V was clipped by 6 bases and J by 7 bases, with 12 bases between them. The length of the CDR3 is 12 residues. CDR3 residues: CASSPQVRGYTF. The DNA of the CDR3 is TGTGCCAGCAGCCCCCAGGTCCGTGGCTACACCTTC.

The V and J genes are TRBV19 and TRBJ1-2; 10 nucleotides agree with TRBD1. The germline V gene encodes CDR1 LNHDA and CDR2 SQIVND (reference sequence). The CDR3 is 14 residues long. Trimming took 4 bases from V and 8 from J; bases not matched to a gene: 7. The CDR3: CASSNIDRGLGYTF. The CDR3 DNA reads TGTGCCAGTAGTAACATCGACAGGGGGCTCGGCTACACCTTC.